One and the same sample provided the 13 T cell receptor beta chains below, sequenced in a study of CD4 and CD8 cells across lung adenocarcinoma regions. TCRdb re-called the PCR reads through MiXCR, storing one row per CDR3 protein. The sample contains fewer than 4,000 distinct CDR3 sequences, 35% to 55% of which appear only once. Source material: CD8+ T cells from the center of a lung tumor. The source of these receptors is a male donor with lung adenocarcinoma. The CD4 and CD8 labels of this study may be unreliable.

The chain employs TRBV14 and TRBJ2-3, with no clear D. This CDR3 is 13 amino acids long. V was trimmed by 0 bases and J by 10 bases, leaving 11 bases between them. Germline V gene sequence: CDR1 SGHDN, CDR2 FVKESK. CDR3 DNA sequence: TGTGCCAGCAGCCAAGATTTTTGGTTATCGCAGTATTTT. It specifies CASSQDFWLSQYF.

The V call is TRBV6-1, the J call TRBJ2-6; possibly TRBD1 for D (5 bases). Trimming shortened V by 7 bases and J by 0 bases, and 10 bases separated the two germline ends. CDR1 and CDR2 from the germline V gene are MNHNS and SASEGT. This CDR3 is 15 amino acids long. The CDR3 here is CASTTGYSGANVLTF. The CDR3 DNA reads TGTGCCAGCACCACAGGTTACTCTGGGGCCAACGTCCTGACTTTC.

As for this clonotype: A clone one base away is much larger, so this may be a read error. The V and J genes are TRBV6-1 and TRBJ1-1; D gene ambiguous. The germline V gene encodes CDR1 MNHNS and CDR2 SASEGT. The CDR3 spans 13 residues. CDR3 nucleotides: TGTGCCAGCCCCTCCTTGGGGTACACTGAAGCTTCCTTT. It specifies CASPSLGYTEASF.

The chain is built from TRBV6-1 and TRBJ2-2; D may be TRBD1 (6 bases). The J call may not be correct, given that the DNA end is closer to TRBJ2-3. Germline V CDR1 and CDR2: MNHNS, SASEGT. The CDR3 is 12 amino acids. The CDR3 DNA follows: TGTGCCAGCACCGTCAGCACAGGGACGCAGTATTTT. Its protein is CASTVSTGTQYF.

This clonotype is categorized as medium-sized (0.01 to 0.1%). V gene TRBV7-8 combines with J gene TRBJ2-1, with D possibly being TRBD1 (5 bases). Per germline, CDR1 SGHVS and CDR2 FQNEAQ. The CDR3 totals 16 residues. V was clipped by 0 bases and J by 1 base, with 10 bases between them. CDR3 sequence reads: CASSLADGASYNEQFF. The CDR3 bases are TGTGCCAGCAGCTTAGCTGATGGGGCATCCTACAATGAGCAGTTCTTC.

The gene calls are TRBV6-5 and TRBJ2-2, with 10 bases matching TRBD2. The CDR3 spans 19 residues. Germline CDR1 and CDR2: MNHEY and SVGAGI. Germline trimming cut 0 bases from V and 6 bases from J; bases unmatched to any gene: 13. Here the CDR3 reads CASSYSKGKLAGVPGELFF. CDR3 sequence (DNA): TGTGCCAGCAGTTACTCGAAGGGAAAGCTAGCGGGAGTCCCCGGGGAGCTGTTTTTT.

This clonotype has a single count. The rearrangement joins TRBV4-1 to TRBJ1-3; 7 bases are a match to TRBD1. In germline, CDR1 is MGHRA, CDR2 YSYEKL. V was clipped by 8 bases and J by 0 bases; unmatched bases: 7. The CDR3 consists of 15 residues. The CDR3 spells CASGDSPYSGNTIYF. In nucleotides, the CDR3 is TGCGCCAGCGGGGACAGTCCTTACTCTGGAAACACCATATATTTT.

This clonotype ranks as large. The V and J genes are TRBV6-1 and TRBJ2-1; 10 bases line up with TRBD2. Trimming took 5 bases from V and 3 from J; bases not matched to a gene: 4. The CDR3 consists of 15 residues. The germline gives CDR1 MNHNS, CDR2 SASEGT. CDR3 amino acids: CASSRAGGGYNEQFF. CDR3 nucleotide sequence: TGTGCCAGCAGTAGAGCGGGAGGGGGCTACAATGAGCAGTTCTTC.

In its sample, this clonotype was seen a few times. The V and J genes are TRBV6-5 and TRBJ2-1, with a possible D match to TRBD2 (5 bases). V shed 0 bases and J shed 7 bases, with 13 bases lying between them. The V gene's germline CDR1 is MNHEY and CDR2 SVGAGI. CDR3 size: 15 residues. The CDR3 reads CASSYSITGWNEQFF. Written as DNA, the CDR3 is TGTGCCAGCAGTTACTCGATAACGGGGTGGAATGAGCAGTTCTTC.

This clonotype was counted between two and nine times. The chain employs TRBV7-2 and TRBJ2-1; tentatively, D is TRBD2 (6 bases). The DNA end lines up better with TRBJ2-5; the J call may be wrong. Germline V lookup: CDR1 SGHTA, CDR2 FQGNSA. This CDR3 has 17 residues. CDR3 sequence (DNA): TGTGCCAGCAGCTTAAATACCGGGAGTGGGCTGGGCGAGACCCAGTACTTC. It specifies CASSLNTGSGLGETQYF.

The chain couples TRBV27 to TRBJ2-1; 9 positions agree with TRBD1. Germline V gene data show CDR1 as MNHEY and CDR2 as SMNVEV (reference sequence). The CDR3 is 14 residues long. V was pared by 5 bases and J by 10 bases, with 9 bases of the junction left unmatched. The CDR3 nucleotides are TGTGCCAGCAGTGGACAGGGGCCAAGGGGAGAGCAGTTCTTC. As protein: CASSGQGPRGEQFF.

In this sample, this clonotype is medium-sized. V usage is TRBV6-4 and J usage is TRBJ2-3; 11 bases map to TRBD2. The CDR3 extends over 14 amino acids. Germline V CDR1 and CDR2: MRHNA, SNTAGT. The junction had 0 bases not matched to a gene; V was cut back by 2 bases and J by 5 bases. The CDR3 loop reads CASSDGLAGDTQYF. CDR3 bases: TGTGCCAGCAGTGACGGACTAGCGGGAGATACGCAGTATTTT.

This clonotype rates as large (0.1 to 1%). The chain recombines TRBV6-1 with TRBJ2-3; 8 bases map to TRBD2. Germline values: CDR1 MNHNS, CDR2 SASEGT. CDR3 size: 14 residues. The junction had 0 bases not matched to a gene; V was cut back by 1 base and J by 3 bases. The CDR3: CASSEERETDTQYF. CDR3 bases: TGTGCCAGCAGTGAAGAGCGGGAGACAGATACGCAGTATTTT.